The clone carrying this T cell receptor beta chain occurred a few times. The length of the CDR3 is 14 residues. CDR1 is SGHRS, CDR2 YFSETQ, per germline. V was shortened by 7 bases and J by 3 bases, with 15 bases between the two germline ends. This entry comes from a study of T-cell memory formation after mild COVID-19. TCRdb ran MiXCR on the 5' RACE reads and lists one entry per CDR3 protein. The sample has 210,000 or so distinct CDR3 sequences; 10% to 13% are singletons. Sequenced sample: PBMCs or a T cell subset sorted from them (not recorded which). This clonotype originated in a man younger than 30 who had mild COVID-19 (a few samples of this study predate the infection). Cell type and time point are not known. This chain connects TRBV5-1 to TRBJ2-3; D may be TRBD2 (6 bases). The CDR3 here is CASSGGEVTDTQYF. The CDR3 DNA reads TGCGCCAGCTCCGGCGGGGAGGTGACAGATACGCAGTATTTT.